The 12 T cell receptor beta chains presented below share a single source sample, sequenced in a study of OX40 agonist ivuxolimab in advanced cancers. Only in-frame clones appear in the TCRdb table, and some are missing; sequencing was by immunoSEQ multiplex PCR. The sample yields about 54,000 clones, 84% seen once. Specimen: CD4+ or CD8+ T cells sorted from blood, collected in a trial of the OX40 agonist ivuxolimab. The receptors come from an adult with an advanced solid tumor such as melanoma, head and neck, liver or kidney cancer.

The chain joins TRBV7-2 to TRBJ1-3; 11 bases agree with TRBD1. The CDR3 runs 16 residues. V trimming: 5 bases; J trimming: 6 bases; junction bases outside the gene matches: 9. Per germline, CDR1 SGHTA and CDR2 FQGNSA. This CDR3 reads CASSQERTGGANTIYF. DNA of the CDR3: TGTGCCAGCAGCCAAGAAAGGACAGGGGGCGCAAACACCATATATTTT.

The chain employs TRBV19 and TRBJ2-5; 10 bases align to TRBD2. This CDR3 is built from 20 residues. V was clipped by 6 bases and J by 2 bases; unmatched bases: 21. Germline-derived CDR1 and CDR2 are LNHDA and SQIVND (reference sequence). This CDR3 reads CASRVRIGLAGEDRQETQYF. Written as DNA, the CDR3 is TGTGCCAGTAGGGTCAGGATCGGGCTAGCGGGAGAGGATCGGCAAGAGACCCAGTACTTC.

The chain combines TRBV5-6 with TRBJ2-6; D unresolved. Germline V CDR1 and CDR2: SGHDT, YYEEEE. Trimming took 0 bases from V and 7 from J, leaving 5 bases between them. CDR3 length: 13 amino acids. The CDR3 nucleotides are TGTGCCAGCAGCTTGGCCCAAGCCAACGTCCTGACTTTC. Translated: CASSLAQANVLTF.

The chain combines TRBV5-4 with TRBJ2-2; 8 nucleotides align to TRBD1. From germline, CDR1 is SGHNT and CDR2 YYREEE (reference sequence). This CDR3 comprises 15 residues. After removal of 4 bases from V and 3 bases from J, the junction contained 5 bases not matched to a gene. CDR3 DNA sequence: TGTGCCAGCAGCACCCGACAGGGGCACACCGGGGAGCTGTTTTTT. Protein product: CASSTRQGHTGELFF.

The rearrangement uses TRBV11-3 and TRBJ2-1; 7 bases fit TRBD1. Germline V gives CDR1 SGHNT, CDR2 YENEEA. V lost 1 base, J lost 9 bases, and 12 bases stayed unmatched. This CDR3 comprises 16 residues. For the CDR3, the DNA is TGTGCCAGCAGCTTAGGCGAACTAGGGGGCGGGCGTGAGCAGTTCTTC. Residues: CASSLGELGGGREQFF.

The V call is TRBV20-1, the J call TRBJ2-7; 9 nucleotides agree with TRBD1. Germline V gives CDR1 DFQATT, CDR2 SNEGSKA (reference sequence). The CDR3 is 11 residues long. DNA of the CDR3: TGCAGCGTCGGGACAGGGTATCAGCAGTACTTC. Translated: CSVGTGYQQYF.

This chain connects TRBV5-4 to TRBJ1-1; D is uncertain. CDR3 length: 16 amino acids. V lost 4 bases and J lost 1, with 17 bases in between. Looked up from germline, CDR1 is SGHNT and CDR2 is YYREEE (reference sequence). The CDR3 region is CASSPKVHEKNTEAFF. The CDR3 region has the DNA TGTGCCAGCAGCCCGAAAGTCCATGAGAAGAACACTGAAGCTTTCTTT.

In regard to this clone: The junction shows a germline mismatch at one end, possibly a read error. The gene calls are TRBV6-5 and TRBJ1-4; 9 bases fit TRBD1. The CDR3 has 14 amino acids. Germline CDR1 reads MNHEY; CDR2 reads SVGAGI. Here the CDR3 reads CAGSRTGADEKLFF. The CDR3, as DNA: TGTGCCGGCAGTCGGACAGGGGCGGATGAAAAACTGTTTTTT.

This rearrangement joins TRBV19 to TRBJ1-5, with TRBD1 identical over 10 bases. Germline lookup yields CDR1 LNHDA and CDR2 SQIVND (reference sequence). The CDR3 is made up of 15 amino acids. The junction had 9 bases not matched to a gene; V was cut back by 6 bases and J by 7 bases. CDR3 nucleotide sequence: TGTGCCAGTAGCCGGGACAGGGGAGGGCACCAGCCCCAGCATTTT. Translating gives CASSRDRGGHQPQHF.

The rearrangement uses TRBV5-4 and TRBJ2-3; D is perhaps TRBD2 (6 bases). The CDR3 spans 16 residues. CDR1 is SGHNT, CDR2 YYREEE, per germline (reference sequence). Trimming stripped 5 bases from V and 0 bases from J, with 16 bases between. The CDR3 nucleotides read TGTGCCAGCAGGACATCTATCGGGAGAAGCACAGATACGCAGTATTTT. This translates into CASRTSIGRSTDTQYF.

The chain employs TRBV6-6 and TRBJ2-3; 8 bases agree with TRBD2. Germline assignment: CDR1 MNHNY and CDR2 SVGAGI (reference sequence). CDR3 length equals 15 residues. The V segment lost 4 bases and the J segment 0 bases; nucleotides outside the gene matches: 3. The CDR3, as DNA: TGTGCCAGCAGTTGGGCGGGAGGAAGCACAGATACGCAGTATTTT. Amino acid sequence: CASSWAGGSTDTQYF.

This rearrangement joins TRBV19 to TRBJ1-5; the D gene is possibly TRBD1 (5 bases). Trimming stripped 3 bases from V and 9 bases from J, with 12 bases between. The CDR3 has 13 amino acids. Germline assignment: CDR1 LNHDA and CDR2 SQIVND (reference sequence). The CDR3 nucleotides read TGTGCCAGTAGTATGGGGCCCGGGGGGCCCCAGCATTTT. Translated: CASSMGPGGPQHF. The full variable domain, rest sourced from reference TRBV19 and TRBJ1-5, is DGGITQSPKYLFRKEGQNVTLSCEQNLNHDAMYWYRQDPGQGLRLIYYSQIVNDFQKGDIAEGYSVSREKKESFPLTVTSAQKNPTAFYLCASSMGPGGPQHFGDGTRLSIL.